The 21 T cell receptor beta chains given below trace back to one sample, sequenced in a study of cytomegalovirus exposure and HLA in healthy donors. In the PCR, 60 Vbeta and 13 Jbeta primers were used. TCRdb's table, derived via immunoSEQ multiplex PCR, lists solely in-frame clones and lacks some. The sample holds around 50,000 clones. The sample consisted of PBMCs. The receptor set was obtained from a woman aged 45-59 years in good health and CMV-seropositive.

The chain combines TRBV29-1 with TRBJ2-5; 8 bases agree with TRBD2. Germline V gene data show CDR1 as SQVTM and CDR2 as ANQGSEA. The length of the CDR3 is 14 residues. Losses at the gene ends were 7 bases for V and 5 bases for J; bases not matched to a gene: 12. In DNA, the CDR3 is TGCAGCGCCTGCCCGGGGGGGCGATACGAGACCCAGTACTTC. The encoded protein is CSACPGGRYETQYF. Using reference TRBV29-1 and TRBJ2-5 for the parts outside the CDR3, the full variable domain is SAVISQKPSRDICQRGTSLTIQCQVDSQVTMMFWYRQQPGQSLTLIATANQGSEATYESGFVIDKFPISRPNLTFSTLTVSNMSPEDSSIYLCSACPGGRYETQYFGPGTRLLVL.

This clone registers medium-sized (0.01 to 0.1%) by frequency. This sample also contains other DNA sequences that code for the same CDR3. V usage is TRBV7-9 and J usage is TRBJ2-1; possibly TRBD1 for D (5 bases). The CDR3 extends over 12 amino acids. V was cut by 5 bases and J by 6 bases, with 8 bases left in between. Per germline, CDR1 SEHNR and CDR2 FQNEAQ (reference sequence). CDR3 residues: CASSPQGNEQFF. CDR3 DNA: TGTGCCAGCAGCCCCCAGGGCAATGAGCAGTTCTTC.

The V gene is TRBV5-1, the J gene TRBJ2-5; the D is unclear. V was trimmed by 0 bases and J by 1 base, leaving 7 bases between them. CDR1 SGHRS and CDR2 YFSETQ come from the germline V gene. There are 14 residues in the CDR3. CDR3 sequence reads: CASSLARVQETQYF. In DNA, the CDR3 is TGCGCCAGCAGCTTGGCCCGGGTCCAAGAGACCCAGTACTTC.

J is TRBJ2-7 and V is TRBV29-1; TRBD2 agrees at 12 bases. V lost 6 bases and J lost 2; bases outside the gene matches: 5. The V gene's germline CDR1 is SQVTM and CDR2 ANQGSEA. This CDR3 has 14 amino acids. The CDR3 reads CSVKTSGRTYEQYF. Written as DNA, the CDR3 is TGCAGCGTAAAGACTAGCGGGAGAACCTACGAGCAGTACTTC.

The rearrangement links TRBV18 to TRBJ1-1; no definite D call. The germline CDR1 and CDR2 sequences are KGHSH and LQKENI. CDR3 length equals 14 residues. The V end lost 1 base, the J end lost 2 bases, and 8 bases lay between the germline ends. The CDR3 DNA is TGTGCCAGCTCACCACGTACAACCAACACTGAAGCTTTCTTT. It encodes CASSPRTTNTEAFF.

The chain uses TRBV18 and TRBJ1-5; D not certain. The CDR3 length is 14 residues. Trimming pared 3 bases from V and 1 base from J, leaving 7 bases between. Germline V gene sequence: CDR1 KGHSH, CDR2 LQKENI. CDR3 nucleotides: TGTGCCAGCTCACCCCCCGGGAGCAATCAGCCCCAGCATTTT. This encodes CASSPPGSNQPQHF. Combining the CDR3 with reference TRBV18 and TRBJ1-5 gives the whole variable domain NAGVMQNPRHLVRRRGQEARLRCSPMKGHSHVYWYRQLPEEGLKFMVYLQKENIIDESGMPKERFSAEFPKEGPSILRIQQVVRGDSAAYFCASSPPGSNQPQHFGDGTRLSIL.

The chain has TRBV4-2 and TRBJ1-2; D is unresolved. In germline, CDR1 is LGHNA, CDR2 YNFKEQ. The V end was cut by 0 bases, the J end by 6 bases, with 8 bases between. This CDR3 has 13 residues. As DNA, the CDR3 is TGTGCCAGCAGCCAAGACAGCGTGGATGGCTACACCTTC. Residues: CASSQDSVDGYTF.

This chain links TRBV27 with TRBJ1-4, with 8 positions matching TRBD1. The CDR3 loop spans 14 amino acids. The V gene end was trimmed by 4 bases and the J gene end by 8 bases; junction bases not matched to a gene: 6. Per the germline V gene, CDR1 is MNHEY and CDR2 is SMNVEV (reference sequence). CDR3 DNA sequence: TGTGCCAGCAGTTCCGCCGACAGGGGAGAAAAACTGTTTTTT. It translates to CASSSADRGEKLFF.

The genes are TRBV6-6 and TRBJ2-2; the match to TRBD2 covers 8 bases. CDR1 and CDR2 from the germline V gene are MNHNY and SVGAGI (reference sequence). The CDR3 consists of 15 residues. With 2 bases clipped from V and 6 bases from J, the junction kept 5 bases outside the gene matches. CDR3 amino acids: CASSYAVTSAGELFF. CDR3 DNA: TGTGCCAGCAGTTACGCCGTGACTAGCGCCGGGGAGCTGTTTTTT.

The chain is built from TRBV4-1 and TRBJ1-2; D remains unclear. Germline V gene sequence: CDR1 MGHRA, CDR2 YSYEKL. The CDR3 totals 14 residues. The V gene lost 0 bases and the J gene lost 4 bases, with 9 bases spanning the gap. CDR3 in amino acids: CASSQDFGGYGYTF. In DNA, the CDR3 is TGCGCCAGCAGCCAAGATTTCGGTGGCTATGGCTACACCTTC.

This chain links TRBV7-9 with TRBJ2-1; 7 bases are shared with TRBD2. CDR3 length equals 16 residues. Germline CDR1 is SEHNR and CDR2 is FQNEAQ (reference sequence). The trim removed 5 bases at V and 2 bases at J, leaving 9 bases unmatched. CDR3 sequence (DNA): TGTGCCAGCAGCCCGCCAGCGGGGAGGACCTACAATGAGCAGTTCTTC. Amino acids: CASSPPAGRTYNEQFF. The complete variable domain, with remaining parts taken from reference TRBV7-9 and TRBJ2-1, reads DTGVSQNPRHKITKRGQNVTFRCDPISEHNRLYWYRQTLGQGPEFLTYFQNEAQLEKSRLLSDRFSAERPKGSFSTLEIQRTEQGDSAMYLCASSPPAGRTYNEQFFGPGTRLTVL.

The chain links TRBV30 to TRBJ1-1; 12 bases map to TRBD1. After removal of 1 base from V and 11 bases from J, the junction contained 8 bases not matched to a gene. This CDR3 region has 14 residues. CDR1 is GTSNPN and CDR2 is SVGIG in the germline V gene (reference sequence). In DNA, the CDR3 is TGTGCCTGGAGTGCTCCGGGACAGGGGGCGCGGGCTTTCTTT. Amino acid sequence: CAWSAPGQGARAFF. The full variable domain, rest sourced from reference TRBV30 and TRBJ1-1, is SQTIHQWPATLVQPVGSPLSLECTVEGTSNPNLYWYRQAAGRGLQLLFYSVGIGQISSEVPQNLSASRPQDRQFILSSKKLLLSDSGFYLCAWSAPGQGARAFFGQGTRLTVV.

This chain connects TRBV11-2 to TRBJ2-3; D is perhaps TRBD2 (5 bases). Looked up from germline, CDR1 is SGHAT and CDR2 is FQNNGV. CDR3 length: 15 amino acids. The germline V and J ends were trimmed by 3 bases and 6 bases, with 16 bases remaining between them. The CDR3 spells CASSFRTSVTDTQYF. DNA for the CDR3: TGTGCCAGCAGCTTTCGGACTTCCGTAACGGATACGCAGTATTTT.

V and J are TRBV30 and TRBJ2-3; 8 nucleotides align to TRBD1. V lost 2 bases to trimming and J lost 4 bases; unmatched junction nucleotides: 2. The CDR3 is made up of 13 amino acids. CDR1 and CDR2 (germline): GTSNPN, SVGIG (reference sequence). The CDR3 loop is CAWSQGASDTQYF. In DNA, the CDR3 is TGTGCCTGGAGTCAGGGGGCTTCAGATACGCAGTATTTT.

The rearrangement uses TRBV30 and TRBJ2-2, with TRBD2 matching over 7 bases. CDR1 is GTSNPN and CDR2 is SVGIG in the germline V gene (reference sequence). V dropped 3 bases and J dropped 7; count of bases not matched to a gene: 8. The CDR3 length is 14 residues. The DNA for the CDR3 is TGTGCCTGGAGCGGGACTACCGGAGGCGGGGAGCTGTTTTTT. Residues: CAWSGTTGGGELFF.

In DNA form, the CDR3 reads TGTGCCAGCAGCTTTAGCCCCCCGGAGCAGTACTTC. Amino acid sequence: CASSFSPPEQYF. This sequence joins TRBV7-9 and TRBJ2-7; no firm D call. The CDR3 is 12 residues long. Germline V gene lookup returns CDR1 SEHNR and CDR2 FQNEAQ (reference sequence). Trimming left V 3 bases short and J 7 bases short, with 10 bases between.

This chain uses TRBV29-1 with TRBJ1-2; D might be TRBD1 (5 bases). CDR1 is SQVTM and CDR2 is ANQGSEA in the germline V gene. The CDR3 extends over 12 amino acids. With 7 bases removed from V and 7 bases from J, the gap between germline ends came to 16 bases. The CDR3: CSATGQGLGYTF. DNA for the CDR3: TGCAGCGCCACCGGTCAGGGCCTTGGCTACACCTTC. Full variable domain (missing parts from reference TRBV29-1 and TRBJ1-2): SAVISQKPSRDICQRGTSLTIQCQVDSQVTMMFWYRQQPGQSLTLIATANQGSEATYESGFVIDKFPISRPNLTFSTLTVSNMSPEDSSIYLCSATGQGLGYTFGSGTRLTVV.

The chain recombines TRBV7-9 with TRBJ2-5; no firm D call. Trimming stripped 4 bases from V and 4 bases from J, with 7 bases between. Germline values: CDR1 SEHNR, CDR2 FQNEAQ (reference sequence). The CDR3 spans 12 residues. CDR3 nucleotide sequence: TGTGCCAGCAGCTCATTGAGAGAGACCCAGTACTTC. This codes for CASSSLRETQYF. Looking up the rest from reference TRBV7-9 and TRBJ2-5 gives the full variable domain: DTGVSQNPRHKITKRGQNVTFRCDPISEHNRLYWYRQTLGQGPEFLTYFQNEAQLEKSRLLSDRFSAERPKGSFSTLEIQRTEQGDSAMYLCASSSLRETQYFGPGTRLLVL.

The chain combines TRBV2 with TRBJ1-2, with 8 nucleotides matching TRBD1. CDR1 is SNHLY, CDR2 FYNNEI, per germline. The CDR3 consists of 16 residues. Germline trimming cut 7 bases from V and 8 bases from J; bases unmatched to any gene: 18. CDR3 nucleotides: TGTGCCAGCAACGCCCCGGGACAGGCCACGGATTGGGGCTACACCTTC. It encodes CASNAPGQATDWGYTF.

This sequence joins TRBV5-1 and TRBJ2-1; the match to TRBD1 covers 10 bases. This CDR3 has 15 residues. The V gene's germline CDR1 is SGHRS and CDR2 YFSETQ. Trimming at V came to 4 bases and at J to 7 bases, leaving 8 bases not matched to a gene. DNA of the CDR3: TGCGCCAGCAGCCCAATCAGACAGGGGGCTAATGAGCAGTTCTTC. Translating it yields CASSPIRQGANEQFF.

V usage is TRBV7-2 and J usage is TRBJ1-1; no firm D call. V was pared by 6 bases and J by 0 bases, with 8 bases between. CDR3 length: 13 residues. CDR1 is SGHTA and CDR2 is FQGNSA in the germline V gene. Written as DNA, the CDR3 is TGTGCCAGCAGGATAACAGTGAACACTGAAGCTTTCTTT. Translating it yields CASRITVNTEAFF.